Presented here are 21 T cell receptor beta chains from one specimen sequenced in a study of vaccination effects on CD4 cells after COVID-19. The assay was immunoSEQ multiplex PCR, and TCRdb's table has in-frame clones only and misses some. The sample shows around 25,000 clones, 75% to 80% of them seen only once. No antigen has been identified for these receptors. Within the ViraFEST assay, antigen-specific CD4+ T cells underwent expansion with viral peptide pools prior to sequencing. It was after nine to eleven days of culture that CD4+ T cells were isolated. A positive SARS-CoV-2 PCR test fell between March and December 2020. Sample: CD4+ T cells from PBMCs cultured with HCoV-NL63 spike peptides, taken before COVID-19 vaccination. The receptor set was obtained from a human donor who had a prior SARS-CoV-2 infection.

This chain uses TRBV7-2 with TRBJ2-7, with 13 bases identical to TRBD2. Germline lookup yields CDR1 SGHTA and CDR2 FQGNSA. The CDR3 length is 16 residues. Trimming cost V 4 bases and J 5 bases; bases outside gene matches: 8. The CDR3, as DNA: TGTGCCAGCAGCTCCCAACTAGCGGGAGGGCCCGACGAGCAGTACTTC. This encodes CASSSQLAGGPDEQYF.

The rearrangement uses TRBV6-1 and TRBJ2-3; TRBD2 matches at 10 bases. Trimming at V came to 4 bases and at J to 2 bases, leaving 6 bases not matched to a gene. The CDR3 sequence is 16 residues long. The germline V gene encodes CDR1 MNHNS and CDR2 SASEGT. CDR3 loop: CASSAPAGGDTDTQYF. In DNA, the CDR3 is TGTGCCAGCAGTGCCCCAGCGGGAGGGGACACAGATACGCAGTATTTT.

In its sample, this clone was seen a few times. The gene calls are TRBV4-2 and TRBJ2-7; D may correspond to TRBD1 or TRBD2 (6 bases each). The ends were cut back, 4 bases at V and 2 bases at J, with 15 bases in the middle. CDR3 length equals 15 residues. Germline values: CDR1 LGHNA, CDR2 YNFKEQ. The CDR3 nucleotides read TGTGCCAGCAGCCCTGGAACGGGGGCCGCCTACGAGCAGTACTTC. It yields the protein CASSPGTGAAYEQYF.

This rearrangement joins TRBV3-1 (or the pseudogene TRBV3-2) to TRBJ2-5; no clear D gene. CDR3 size: 12 residues. Germline CDR1 reads LGHDT; CDR2 reads YNNKEL (reference sequence). V shed 4 bases and J shed 7 bases, with 10 bases lying between them. CDR3 nucleotides: TGTGCCAGCAGCCCCCTGGACGGGACCCAGTACTTC. Amino acids: CASSPLDGTQYF.

The chain links TRBV5-4 to TRBJ1-6; TRBD1 aligns across 7 bases. Germline-derived CDR1 and CDR2 are SGHNT and YYREEE (reference sequence). V gave up 0 bases and J gave up 4 bases; unmatched junction bases: 4. The CDR3 contains 16 residues. The CDR3 region has the DNA TGTGCCAGCAGCTTGGCGACAGGGATGTATAATTCACCCCTCCACTTT. Protein sequence: CASSLATGMYNSPLHF.

This clone was seen just once. This chain uses TRBV5-1 with TRBJ1-1, with D maybe TRBD1 (6 bases). This CDR3 region has 15 residues. Trimming shortened V by 0 bases and J by 2 bases, and 11 bases separated the two germline ends. CDR1 SGHRS and CDR2 YFSETQ come from the germline V gene. In DNA form, the CDR3 reads TGCGCCAGCAGCTTGGACAGGGTGAGAAACACTGAAGCTTTCTTT. This sequence encodes CASSLDRVRNTEAFF.

Comments on this clone: The junction departs from the called germline gene at one end, perhaps through a read error. The chain has TRBV7-7 and TRBJ2-1; 7 nucleotides line up with TRBD2. The germline V gene has CDR1 SSHAT and CDR2 FNYEAQ (reference sequence). The length of the CDR3 is 15 residues. CDR3 DNA: TGTGCTAGCAGCTTAGGCGGGAGTCCCTACAATGAGCAGTTCTTC. Amino acid sequence: CASSLGGSPYNEQFF.

This rearrangement joins TRBV7-2 to TRBJ1-2; D is unresolved. There are 15 residues in the CDR3. Between the trimmed V and J ends, which lost 5 bases and 6 bases, there was a span of 19 bases. Looked up from germline, CDR1 is SGHTA and CDR2 is FQGNSA. CDR3 amino acids: CASSGFSGSVDGYTF. CDR3 DNA sequence: TGTGCCAGCAGCGGATTCTCGGGGAGTGTTGATGGCTACACCTTC.

The rearrangement links TRBV5-1 to TRBJ2-7; 14 bases line up with TRBD2. Germline CDR1 is SGHRS and CDR2 is YFSETQ. CDR3 size: 18 residues. The J segment lost 6 bases and the V segment lost 0 bases, leaving 11 bases of the junction unmatched. For the CDR3, the DNA is TGCGCCAGCAGCTTGGCGGGCCAAGCGGGACTAGCGGGAGTCGAGCAGTACTTC. Its translation: CASSLAGQAGLAGVEQYF.

The rearrangement links TRBV6-2 or TRBV6-3 to TRBJ2-5; the D gene is possibly TRBD1 (6 bases). The CDR3 covers 16 residues. Trimming took off 0 bases at V and 4 bases at J, with 15 bases between the two ends. Looked up from germline, CDR1 is MNHEY and CDR2 is SVGEGT. The CDR3 sequence: CASSYSTGSFGETQYF. In nucleotides, the CDR3 is TGTGCCAGCAGTTACTCGACAGGATCTTTTGGAGAGACCCAGTACTTC.

This chain uses TRBV2 with TRBJ1-6, with a possible D match to TRBD1 (5 bases). With 5 bases removed from V and 7 bases from J, the gap between germline ends came to 12 bases. Germline loops: CDR1 SNHLY, CDR2 FYNNEI. This CDR3 spans 14 amino acids. DNA of the CDR3: TGTGCCAGCAGTCGGGACGGAGTAAATTCACCCCTCCACTTT. Translating gives CASSRDGVNSPLHF.

CDR3 residues: CASSHLKGTDYNEQFF. CDR3 in DNA: TGTGCCAGCAGCCACCTCAAGGGGACGGATTACAATGAGCAGTTCTTC. This chain connects TRBV3-1 (or the pseudogene TRBV3-2) to TRBJ2-1; D is possibly TRBD1 or TRBD2 (5 bases each). CDR1 and CDR2 from the germline V gene are LGHDT and YNNKEL (reference sequence). The length of the CDR3 is 16 residues. Trimming pared 3 bases from V and 4 bases from J, leaving 16 bases between.

This clone was counted once. The chain employs TRBV10-3 and TRBJ2-7; possibly TRBD1 for D (6 bases). Germline V CDR1 and CDR2: ENHRY, SYGVKD. V was cut by 10 bases and J by 4 bases, with 17 bases left in between. The CDR3 length is 13 residues. Here the CDR3 DNA reads TGTGCCACCCTACAGGGAAGTGGATACGAGCAGTACTTC. It translates to CATLQGSGYEQYF.

This clone was detected a few times. The chain combines TRBV30 with TRBJ2-7; D perhaps matches TRBD2 (5 bases). The CDR3 has 13 amino acids. Germline V gives CDR1 GTSNPN, CDR2 SVGIG (reference sequence). V dropped 3 bases and J dropped 2 bases, with 11 bases sitting between them. The CDR3 nucleotides read TGTGCCTGGAGGAACTCGGGGACCTACGAGCAGTACTTC. This codes for CAWRNSGTYEQYF. The full variable domain, completed using reference TRBV30 and TRBJ2-7, is SQTIHQWPATLVQPVGSPLSLECTVEGTSNPNLYWYRQAAGRGLQLLFYSVGIGQISSEVPQNLSASRPQDRQFILSSKKLLLSDSGFYLCAWRNSGTYEQYFGPGTRLTVT.

This chain links TRBV11-1 with TRBJ2-3, with D perhaps TRBD2 (5 bases). Germline V CDR1 and CDR2: SGHAT, FQDESV (reference sequence). This CDR3 has 15 amino acids. V lost 5 bases, J lost 2 bases, and 14 bases lay in between. Written as DNA, the CDR3 is TGTGCCAGCAGCCTCGGGTCCGGGAACACAGATACGCAGTATTTT. Translating it yields CASSLGSGNTDTQYF.

The chain couples TRBV5-5 to TRBJ1-5; no definite D call. The V end lost 0 bases, the J end lost 8 bases, and 9 bases lay between the germline ends. CDR1 and CDR2 from the germline V gene are SGHKS and YYEKEE (reference sequence). The CDR3 sequence is 13 residues long. The CDR3 DNA sequence: TGTGCCAGCAGCTTGGACGTACGAAAGCCCCAGCATTTT. This gives the protein CASSLDVRKPQHF.

The rearrangement links TRBV20-1 to TRBJ2-5, with a tentative D call TRBD2 (5 bases). Between the trimmed V and J ends, which lost 5 bases and 5 bases, there was a span of 6 bases. Germline assignment: CDR1 DFQATT and CDR2 SNEGSKA (reference sequence). The CDR3 is 10 amino acids. CDR3: CSAGSETQYF. In DNA form, the CDR3 reads TGCAGTGCTGGGAGCGAGACCCAGTACTTC.

This clone has just a few counts. The chain carries TRBV19 and TRBJ1-4, with 7 bases matching TRBD1. J was trimmed by 8 bases and V by 5 bases; bases with no gene match: 8. Germline loops: CDR1 LNHDA, CDR2 SQIVND (reference sequence). CDR3 length equals 14 residues. CDR3 in DNA: TGTGCCAGTAGTGTCACAGGGGTTCCAGAAAAACTGTTTTTT. Its protein product is CASSVTGVPEKLFF.

The V gene is TRBV7-6, the J gene TRBJ2-5; 10 bases agree with TRBD2. The ends lost 1 base at V and 5 bases at J; junction bases unmatched: 7. CDR1 is SGHVS, CDR2 FNYEAQ, per germline. The CDR3 runs 16 residues. The DNA of the CDR3 is TGTGCCAGCAGCTTAGAAAGGACTAGCGGTGGCGAGACCCAGTACTTC. Translation: CASSLERTSGGETQYF. The full variable domain, rest sourced from reference TRBV7-6 and TRBJ2-5, is GAGVSQSPRYKVTKRGQDVALRCDPISGHVSLYWYRQALGQGPEFLTYFNYEAQQDKSGLPNDRFSAERPEGSISTLTIQRTEQRDSAMYRCASSLERTSGGETQYFGPGTRLLVL.

The chain combines TRBV4-2 with TRBJ1-2, with D possibly matching TRBD1 (5 bases). Germline V gene lookup returns CDR1 LGHNA and CDR2 YNFKEQ. With 4 bases removed from V and 8 bases from J, the gap between germline ends came to 20 bases. The CDR3 loop spans 15 amino acids. The CDR3 is CASSRPGLTYFGYTF. DNA for the CDR3: TGTGCCAGCAGCCGACCGGGACTCACCTATTTCGGCTACACCTTC.

The J gene is TRBJ2-5, the V gene TRBV7-2; no clear D. The V end lost 3 bases, the J end lost 5 bases, and 10 bases lay between the germline ends. Germline CDR1 reads SGHTA; CDR2 reads FQGNSA. This CDR3 contains 13 residues. The CDR3 coding sequence is TGTGCCAGCAGCTTGCTTTTAGGCGAGACCCAGTACTTC. This sequence encodes CASSLLLGETQYF.